Below, one T cell receptor (beta chain) is given with its context. Its specific antigen is unknown. It has no much larger one-base neighbor in the sample; base qualities were not kept. The entry originates in a study of blood T cell repertoires in COVID-19 (dated by TCRdb to the early 2020s). For context, the study as a whole: The collaborator samples originated in the United States, Italy and Spain and spanned the acute and convalescent phases of COVID-19. HLA class I and class II types, where available, came from metadata supplied by the sample provider rather than from assay-based typing. Samples came from the ongoing ImmuneRACE study (first 160 participants) plus 1,254 subjects from 6 global collaborators. Deeply sampled blood TCRbeta repertoires from subjects exposed to, actively infected with, or recovered from COVID-19 were included in the dataset. The prospective study material was composed of cDNA or gDNA derived from T cells, B-cell-depleted T cells, or PBMCs. The repertoires were released in a freely available public database meant as a resource for research on the immune response to SARS-CoV-2. The sample metadata nearly always contained a de-identified subject ID, COVID-19 status, age in years and sex. What the study reported, not specific to this receptor: How much clinical and demographic metadata was included differed by source and by participant, and the metadata was provided uncurated.

Enrolling through a virtual design, the prospective study's participants ranged in age from roughly 18 to 95 years and lived across more than 20 United States geographic areas. To assign participants to cohorts, the prospective study relied on clinical history that participants themselves reported in a screening survey and a study questionnaire. In the prospective study, mobile phlebotomists collected whole blood, serum and a nasopharyngeal or oropharyngeal swab from each participant. Prospective study participants could optionally give additional blood draws and questionnaires over a 2-month period. Blood samples from the prospective study were shipped frozen or at room temperature prior to DNA extraction. The immunoSEQ Assay, a bias-controlled multiplex PCR, was used to amplify TCRbeta CDR3 regions from genomic DNA. The paper's data handling went like this. Within the assay, amplification of reference gene primers was used to estimate how many nucleated cells each sample contained. To quantify the absolute abundance of each unique TCRbeta CDR3 rearrangement, sequence reads were collapsed and filtered. For each sample, productive Simpson clonality was calculated by taking the square root of Simpson's diversity index across productive rearrangements. In its TCRdb copy, this immuneACCESS table keeps in-frame sequences only and misses some clones. Where compared with another copy, unresolved V genes explain less than half of these, and the others have no known cause. Clone size and the V and J calls come from that table; the DNA yielded D and trimming. In all, the sample holds about 150,000 clones, and more than 75% of those were seen once. The top ten hold 0.95% to 1.5% of the sample.

CDR1 WSHSY and CDR2 SAAADI are derived from the germline V gene. Its CDR3 holds 15 amino acids, cysteine through phenylalanine. CDR3 DNA is the only sequence kept; it has 45 bases, read in frame from the first base. V is reduced by 4 bases and J by 2 bases, leaving a spacing of 15 bases between them. Sample: PBMCs or T cells enriched from blood (not recorded which). In this chain, TRBV10-2 is recombined with TRBJ2-7, and perhaps TRBD2 as D gene, on 5 matching bases. The receptor was isolated from a woman aged 30 to 39 with acute COVID-19. The bases are TGCGCCAGCAGTGGGGTCGGAAGCGGAACCTACGAGCAGTACTTC. Its amino acids are CASSGVGSGTYEQYF.